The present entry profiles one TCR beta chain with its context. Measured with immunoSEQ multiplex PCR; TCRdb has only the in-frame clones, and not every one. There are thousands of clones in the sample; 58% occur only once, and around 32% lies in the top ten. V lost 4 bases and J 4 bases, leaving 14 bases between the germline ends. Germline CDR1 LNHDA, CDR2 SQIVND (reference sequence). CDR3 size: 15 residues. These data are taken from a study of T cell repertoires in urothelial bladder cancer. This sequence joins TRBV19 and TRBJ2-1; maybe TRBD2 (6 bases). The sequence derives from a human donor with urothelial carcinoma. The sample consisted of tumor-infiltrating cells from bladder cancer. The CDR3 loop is CASSTRRGGYNEQFF. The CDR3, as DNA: TGTGCCAGTAGTACCCGACGGGGAGGATACAATGAGCAGTTCTTC. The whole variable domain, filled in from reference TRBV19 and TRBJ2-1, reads DGGITQSPKYLFRKEGQNVTLSCEQNLNHDAMYWYRQDPGQGLRLIYYSQIVNDFQKGDIAEGYSVSREKKESFPLTVTSAQKNPTAFYLCASSTRRGGYNEQFFGPGTRLTVL.